What follows are 21 T cell receptor beta chains derived from one specimen sequenced in a study of PD-1 blockade in classical Hodgkin lymphoma. Time point here: newly diagnosed, previously untreated cHL patient sample. Clones were sequenced by immunoSEQ multiplex PCR, and TCRdb holds only the in-frame ones, with some missing. The sample includes about 25,000 clones, roughly 94% of them seen just once. Specimen: peripheral blood mononuclear cells (PBMCs). These receptor sequences come from a human donor with classical Hodgkin lymphoma.

J is TRBJ1-1 and V is TRBV6-1; 7 bases line up with TRBD1. V dropped 6 bases and J dropped 4; count of bases not matched to a gene: 8. Germline loops: CDR1 MNHNS, CDR2 SASEGT. The CDR3 extends over 14 amino acids. In nucleotides, the CDR3 is TGTGCCAGCAGGGAGGGGGCGCCGGTCACTGAAGCTTTCTTT. Translated, it gives CASREGAPVTEAFF.

The chain combines TRBV7-8 with TRBJ2-7; no definite D call. V was shortened by 1 base and J by 5 bases, with 3 bases between the two germline ends. Per the germline V gene, CDR1 is SGHVS and CDR2 is FQNEAQ. The CDR3 consists of 11 residues. This CDR3 is CASSLENEQYF. The CDR3 region has the DNA TGTGCCAGCAGCTTAGAGAACGAGCAGTACTTC. Using reference TRBV7-8 and TRBJ2-7 for the parts outside the CDR3, the full variable domain is GAGVSQSPRYKVAKRGQDVALRCDPISGHVSLFWYQQALGQGPEFLTYFQNEAQLDKSGLPSDRFFAERPEGSVSTLKIQRTQQEDSAVYLCASSLENEQYFGPGTRLTVT.

V is TRBV5-6 and J is TRBJ2-1; D call uncertain. Deletions cut 0 bases from V and 0 bases from J, with 4 bases between. CDR1 is SGHDT, CDR2 YYEEEE, per germline. CDR3 length: 14 residues. This chain's CDR3 is CASSLGSSYNEQFF. The CDR3 nucleotides are TGTGCCAGCAGCTTGGGGAGCTCCTACAATGAGCAGTTCTTC.

V gene TRBV29-1 combines with J gene TRBJ2-7; D is unclear. The CDR3 is 11 residues long. V gave up 7 bases and J gave up 4 bases, with 11 bases separating them. Per germline, CDR1 SQVTM and CDR2 ANQGSEA. The chain's CDR3 is CSAQVAYEQYF. The CDR3 nucleotides are TGCAGCGCCCAGGTGGCTTACGAGCAGTACTTC.

The chain has TRBV28 and TRBJ2-1; D is uncertain. V was clipped by 4 bases and J by 8 bases, with 18 bases between them. The CDR3 runs to 15 residues. CDR1 and CDR2 (germline): MDHEN, SYDVKM. The CDR3, as DNA: TGTGCCAGCAGTTCCCCTCCCCCAAGGGTCCATGAGCAGTTCTTC. It specifies CASSSPPPRVHEQFF.

CDR3 sequence: CSVVDSHSGANVLTF. In DNA, the CDR3 is TGCAGCGTGGTGGACAGCCACTCTGGGGCCAACGTCCTGACTTTC. This chain joins TRBV29-1 and TRBJ2-6, with D possibly matching TRBD1 (6 bases). The germline CDR1 and CDR2 sequences are SQVTM and ANQGSEA. The CDR3 has 15 amino acids. The germline V and J ends were trimmed by 6 bases and 0 bases, with 12 bases remaining between them.

This chain uses TRBV7-6 with TRBJ2-7, with 8 bases fitting TRBD1. CDR1 and CDR2 from the germline V gene are SGHVS and FNYEAQ. The V segment lost 3 bases and the J segment 5 bases; nucleotides outside the gene matches: 6. This CDR3 is 14 amino acids long. The CDR3 loop reads CASSLTGDKHEQYF. CDR3 coding DNA: TGTGCCAGCAGCTTGACAGGGGATAAGCACGAGCAGTACTTC.

CDR3 sequence (DNA): TGTGCCTGGACAGATGATGATGATCAGCCCCAGCATTTT. Translating it yields CAWTDDDDQPQHF. This chain connects TRBV30 to TRBJ1-5; D call uncertain. The CDR3 runs to 13 residues. Per the germline V gene, CDR1 is GTSNPN and CDR2 is SVGIG (reference sequence). V gave up 4 bases and J gave up 5 bases, with 12 bases separating them.

Only one count was recorded for this clone. V gene TRBV7-9 combines with J gene TRBJ1-6; 8 bases map to TRBD1. There are 17 residues in the CDR3. After removal of 0 bases from V and 9 bases from J, the junction contained 10 bases not matched to a gene. Per germline, CDR1 SEHNR and CDR2 FQNEAQ (reference sequence). CDR3 DNA: TGTGCCAGCAGCTTAGCGTCCCGACAGGGGAATCGTTCACCCCTCCACTTT. Translated: CASSLASRQGNRSPLHF.

This chain joins TRBV9 and TRBJ2-1; 10 bases agree with TRBD1. Germline V gene data show CDR1 as SGDLS and CDR2 as YYNGEE. The V gene end was trimmed by 5 bases and the J gene end by 4 bases; junction bases not matched to a gene: 6. The CDR3 runs to 15 residues. In DNA, the CDR3 is TGTGCCAGCAGTATCAGACAGGGGGCATACAATGAGCAGTTCTTC. Translating it yields CASSIRQGAYNEQFF.

The CDR3 spells CASSQDGGGGYEQFF. For the CDR3, the DNA is TGTGCCAGCAGCCAAGATGGTGGCGGGGGGTATGAGCAGTTCTTC. The chain carries TRBV4-2 and TRBJ2-1, with 8 bases fitting TRBD2. The length of the CDR3 is 15 residues. Germline loops: CDR1 LGHNA, CDR2 YNFKEQ. V was clipped by 0 bases and J by 8 bases; unmatched bases: 6.

J is TRBJ2-1 and V is TRBV30; TRBD2 might be the D (5 bases). The V gene lost 0 bases and the J gene lost 3 bases, with 6 bases spanning the gap. CDR1 is GTSNPN and CDR2 is SVGIG in the germline V gene (reference sequence). The CDR3 spans 13 residues. The CDR3 DNA reads TGTGCCTGGAGTGTCGGGATCTACAATGAGCAGTTCTTC. Encoded protein: CAWSVGIYNEQFF.

This chain links TRBV5-1 with TRBJ1-1; D call uncertain. This CDR3 is built from 14 residues. The V gene lost 0 bases and the J gene lost 1 base, with 7 bases spanning the gap. Germline lookup yields CDR1 SGHRS and CDR2 YFSETQ. The CDR3 sequence is CASSLGHSNTEAFF. CDR3 coding DNA: TGCGCCAGCAGCTTGGGTCACTCGAACACTGAAGCTTTCTTT.

The J gene is TRBJ2-1, the V gene TRBV7-2; 8 bases map to TRBD1. Trimming at V came to 6 bases and at J to 2 bases, leaving 6 bases not matched to a gene. From germline, CDR1 is SGHTA and CDR2 FQGNSA. The CDR3 has 15 residues. Written as DNA, the CDR3 is TGTGCCAGCAGGCCGCCGGACAGGGCCTACAATGAGCAGTTCTTC. This encodes CASRPPDRAYNEQFF.

The chain uses TRBV7-9 and TRBJ1-3; D call uncertain. CDR1 is SEHNR and CDR2 is FQNEAQ in the germline V gene (reference sequence). Deletions cut 5 bases from V and 0 bases from J, with 5 bases between. The CDR3 has 13 amino acids. The CDR3 bases are TGTGCCAGCAGCCTCCGCTCTGGAAACACCATATATTTT. It codes for CASSLRSGNTIYF.

The chain joins TRBV6-1 to TRBJ1-4, with D possibly being TRBD1 (5 bases). V lost 8 bases and J lost 3, with 10 bases in between. This CDR3 has 13 residues. Germline loops: CDR1 MNHNS, CDR2 SASEGT. CDR3 sequence: CASGKGPNEKLFF. The CDR3 bases are TGTGCCAGCGGGAAGGGGCCTAATGAAAAACTGTTTTTT.

V gene TRBV11-3 combines with J gene TRBJ2-7; no clear D. CDR3 length: 14 amino acids. V lost 8 bases, J lost 6 bases, and 20 bases lay in between. CDR1 is SGHNT, CDR2 YENEEA, per germline. CDR3 DNA sequence: TGTGCCAGCCAATCCGGTAAAGGGTCGGCCGAGCAGTACTTC. It yields the protein CASQSGKGSAEQYF.

The chain uses TRBV18 and TRBJ2-1; unclear D gene. The germline gives CDR1 KGHSH, CDR2 LQKENI. V was pared by 3 bases and J by 3 bases, with 9 bases between. There are 14 residues in the CDR3. The CDR3 DNA reads TGTGCCAGCTCACCGACGGTGAACTACAATGAGCAGTTCTTC. This sequence encodes CASSPTVNYNEQFF.

The chain couples TRBV2 to TRBJ2-7; no reliable D call. V dropped 4 bases and J dropped 2 bases, with 9 bases sitting between them. Per the germline V gene, CDR1 is SNHLY and CDR2 is FYNNEI. The CDR3 has 13 amino acids. The CDR3 sequence: CASSVRAAYEQYF. CDR3 DNA sequence: TGTGCCAGCAGTGTACGTGCGGCCTACGAGCAGTACTTC.

The chain is built from TRBV6-5 and TRBJ2-3, with D hard to call. Trimming left V 6 bases short and J 5 bases short, with 12 bases between. The CDR3 is 13 residues long. Looked up from germline, CDR1 is MNHEY and CDR2 is SVGAGI. The CDR3: CASSPSRKDTQYF. For the CDR3, the DNA is TGTGCCAGCAGCCCATCCCGGAAAGATACGCAGTATTTT.

The CDR3 coding sequence is TGTGCCTGGAGTGGGACAGGGGGTAACTATGGCTACACCTTC. This gives the protein CAWSGTGGNYGYTF. The chain uses TRBV30 and TRBJ1-2; 10 bases match TRBD1. CDR1 GTSNPN and CDR2 SVGIG come from the germline V gene (reference sequence). V lost 1 base and J lost 1; bases outside the gene matches: 0. The CDR3 runs to 14 residues.